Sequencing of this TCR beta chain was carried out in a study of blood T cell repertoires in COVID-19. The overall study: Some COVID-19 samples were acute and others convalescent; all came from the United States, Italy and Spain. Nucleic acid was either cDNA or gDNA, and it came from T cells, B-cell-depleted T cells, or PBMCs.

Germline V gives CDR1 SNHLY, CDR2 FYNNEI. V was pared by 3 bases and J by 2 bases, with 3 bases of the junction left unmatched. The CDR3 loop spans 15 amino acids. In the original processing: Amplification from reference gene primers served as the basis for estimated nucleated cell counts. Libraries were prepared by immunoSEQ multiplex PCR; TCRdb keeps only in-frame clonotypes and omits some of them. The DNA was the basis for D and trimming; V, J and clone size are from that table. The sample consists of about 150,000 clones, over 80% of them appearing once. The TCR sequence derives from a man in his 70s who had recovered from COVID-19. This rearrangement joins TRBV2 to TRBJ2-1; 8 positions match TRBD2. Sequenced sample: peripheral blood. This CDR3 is CASSEQAGAYNEQFF. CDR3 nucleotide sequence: TGTGCCAGCAGTGAGCAAGCGGGAGCCTACAATGAGCAGTTCTTC.